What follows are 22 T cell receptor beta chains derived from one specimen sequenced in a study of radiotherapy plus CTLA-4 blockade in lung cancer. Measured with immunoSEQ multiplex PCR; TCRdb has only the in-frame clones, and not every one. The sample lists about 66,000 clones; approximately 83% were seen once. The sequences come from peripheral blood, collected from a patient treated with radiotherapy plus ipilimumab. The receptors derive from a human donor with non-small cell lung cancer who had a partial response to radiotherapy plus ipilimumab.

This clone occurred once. The CDR3 nucleotides are TGTGCCAGCAGTGGCACACTGACAGGACCCAATCAGCCCCAGCATTTT. It translates to CASSGTLTGPNQPQHF. The chain is built from TRBV6-1 and TRBJ1-5, with D maybe TRBD1 (6 bases). The germline V and J ends were trimmed by 4 bases and 3 bases, with 16 bases remaining between them. The CDR3 is 16 residues long. CDR1 is MNHNS, CDR2 SASEGT, per germline.

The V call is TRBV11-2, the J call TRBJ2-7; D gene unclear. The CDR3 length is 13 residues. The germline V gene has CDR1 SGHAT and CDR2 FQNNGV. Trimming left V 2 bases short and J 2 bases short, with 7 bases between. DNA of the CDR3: TGTGCCAGCAGCTTACCAGGTACCTACGAGCAGTACTTC. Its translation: CASSLPGTYEQYF.

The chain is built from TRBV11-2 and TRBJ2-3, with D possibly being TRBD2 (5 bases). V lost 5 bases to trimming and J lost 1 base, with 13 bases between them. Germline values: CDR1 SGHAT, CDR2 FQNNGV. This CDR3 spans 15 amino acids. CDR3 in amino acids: CASSPTGVGTDTQYF. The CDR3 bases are TGTGCCAGCAGCCCCACCGGGGTAGGCACAGATACGCAGTATTTT.

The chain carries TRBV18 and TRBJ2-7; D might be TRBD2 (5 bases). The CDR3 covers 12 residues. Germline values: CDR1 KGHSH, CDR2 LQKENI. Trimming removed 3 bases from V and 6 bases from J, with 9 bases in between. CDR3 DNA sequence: TGTGCCAGCTCACCGCTCGGAGGCGAGCAGTACTTC. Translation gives CASSPLGGEQYF.

CDR3 sequence reads: CSVERQEKRNTIYF. CDR3 in DNA: TGCAGCGTTGAAAGACAGGAGAAAAGAAACACCATATATTTT. The chain joins TRBV29-1 to TRBJ1-3; D possibly corresponds to TRBD1 (6 bases). CDR1 is SQVTM and CDR2 is ANQGSEA in the germline V gene. This CDR3 region has 14 residues. With 2 bases removed from V and 5 bases from J, the gap between germline ends came to 13 bases.

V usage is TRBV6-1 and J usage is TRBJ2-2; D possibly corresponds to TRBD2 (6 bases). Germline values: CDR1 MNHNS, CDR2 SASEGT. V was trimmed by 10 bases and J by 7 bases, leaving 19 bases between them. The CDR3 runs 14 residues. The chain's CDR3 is CATSWGGALGELFF. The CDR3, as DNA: TGTGCCACTTCGTGGGGCGGGGCGCTCGGGGAGCTGTTTTTT.

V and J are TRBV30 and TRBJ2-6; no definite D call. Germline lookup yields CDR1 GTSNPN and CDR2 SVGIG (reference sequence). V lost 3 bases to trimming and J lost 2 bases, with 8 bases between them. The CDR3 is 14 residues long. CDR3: CAWSATPGANVLTF. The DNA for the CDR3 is TGTGCCTGGAGCGCTACCCCTGGGGCCAACGTCCTGACTTTC.

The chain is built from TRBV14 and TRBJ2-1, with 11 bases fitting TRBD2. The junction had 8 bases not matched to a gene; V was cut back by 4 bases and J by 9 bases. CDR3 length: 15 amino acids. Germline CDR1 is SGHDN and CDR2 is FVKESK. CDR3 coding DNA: TGTGCCAGCAGCCTAGGACTAGCGGGCATCAGTGAGCAGTTCTTC. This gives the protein CASSLGLAGISEQFF.

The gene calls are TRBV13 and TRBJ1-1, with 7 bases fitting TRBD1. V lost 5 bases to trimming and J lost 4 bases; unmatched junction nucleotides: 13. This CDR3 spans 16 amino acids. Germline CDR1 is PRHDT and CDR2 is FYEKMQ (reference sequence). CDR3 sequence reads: CASSPFRTGGVTEAFF. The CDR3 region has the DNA TGTGCCAGCAGCCCGTTCAGGACAGGCGGTGTCACTGAAGCTTTCTTT.

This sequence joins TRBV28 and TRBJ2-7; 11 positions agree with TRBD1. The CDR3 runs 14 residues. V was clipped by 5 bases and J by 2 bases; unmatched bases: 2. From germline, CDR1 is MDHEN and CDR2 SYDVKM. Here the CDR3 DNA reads TGTGCCAGCAGTGGGACAGGGGGGACCTACGAGCAGTACTTC. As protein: CASSGTGGTYEQYF.

The chain's CDR3 is CASSGEAGTSGQETQYF. CDR3 sequence (DNA): TGTGCCAGCAGCGGGGAAGCCGGGACTAGCGGGCAAGAGACCCAGTACTTC. The V and J genes are TRBV9 and TRBJ2-5, with 12 bases aligning to TRBD2. After removal of 3 bases from V and 2 bases from J, the junction contained 8 bases not matched to a gene. CDR1 is SGDLS and CDR2 is YYNGEE in the germline V gene. The CDR3 loop spans 17 amino acids.

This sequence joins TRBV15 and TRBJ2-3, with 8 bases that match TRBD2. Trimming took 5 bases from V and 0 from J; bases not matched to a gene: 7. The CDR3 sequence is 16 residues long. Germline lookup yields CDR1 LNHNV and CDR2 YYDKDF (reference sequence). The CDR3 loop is CATSGSGSHSTDTQYF. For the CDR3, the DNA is TGTGCCACCAGCGGAAGCGGGAGCCATAGCACAGATACGCAGTATTTT.

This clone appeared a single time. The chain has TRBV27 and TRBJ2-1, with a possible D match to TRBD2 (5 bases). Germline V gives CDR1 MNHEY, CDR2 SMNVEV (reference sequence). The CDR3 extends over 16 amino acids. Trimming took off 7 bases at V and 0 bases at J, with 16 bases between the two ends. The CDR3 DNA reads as TGTGCCAGCAAAGAACTAGGGCGTAACTCCTACAATGAGCAGTTCTTC. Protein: CASKELGRNSYNEQFF.

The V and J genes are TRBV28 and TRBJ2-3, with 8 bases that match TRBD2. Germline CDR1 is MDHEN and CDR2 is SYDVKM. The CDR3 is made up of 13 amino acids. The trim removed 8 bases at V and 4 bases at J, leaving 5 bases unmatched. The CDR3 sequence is CASARGDADTQYF. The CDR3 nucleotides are TGTGCCAGCGCGCGGGGGGATGCAGATACGCAGTATTTT.

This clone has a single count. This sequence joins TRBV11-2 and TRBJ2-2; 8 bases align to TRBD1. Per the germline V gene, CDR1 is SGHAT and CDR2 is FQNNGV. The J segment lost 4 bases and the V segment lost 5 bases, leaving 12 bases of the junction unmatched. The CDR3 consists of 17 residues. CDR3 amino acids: CASSTSRGRAGTGELFF. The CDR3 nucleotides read TGTGCCAGCAGCACCTCCAGGGGGCGGGCGGGCACCGGGGAGCTGTTTTTT.

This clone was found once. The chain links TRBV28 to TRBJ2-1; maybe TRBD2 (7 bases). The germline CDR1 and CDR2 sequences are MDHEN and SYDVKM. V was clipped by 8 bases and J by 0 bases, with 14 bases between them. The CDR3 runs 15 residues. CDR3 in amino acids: CASGGGGGSYNEQFF. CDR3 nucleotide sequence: TGTGCCAGCGGGGGGGGCGGAGGCTCCTACAATGAGCAGTTCTTC.

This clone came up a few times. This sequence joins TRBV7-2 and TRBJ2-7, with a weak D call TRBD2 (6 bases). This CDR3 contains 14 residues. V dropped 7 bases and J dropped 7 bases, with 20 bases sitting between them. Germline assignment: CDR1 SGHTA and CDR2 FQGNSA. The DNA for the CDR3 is TGTGCCAGCACCCGGATAGGGTTTGCGGGGGAGCAGTACTTC. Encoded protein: CASTRIGFAGEQYF. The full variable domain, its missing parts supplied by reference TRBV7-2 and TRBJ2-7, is GAGVSQSPSNKVTEKGKDVELRCDPISGHTALYWYRQSLGQGLEFLIYFQGNSAPDKSGLPSDRFSAERTGGSVSTLTIQRTQQEDSAVYLCASTRIGFAGEQYFGPGTRLTVT.

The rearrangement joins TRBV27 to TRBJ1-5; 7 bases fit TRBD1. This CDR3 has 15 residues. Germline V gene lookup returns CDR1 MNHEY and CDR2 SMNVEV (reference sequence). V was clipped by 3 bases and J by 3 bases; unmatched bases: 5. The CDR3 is CASSFMGQYNQPQHF. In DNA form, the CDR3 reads TGTGCCAGCAGTTTTATGGGACAGTACAATCAGCCCCAGCATTTT.

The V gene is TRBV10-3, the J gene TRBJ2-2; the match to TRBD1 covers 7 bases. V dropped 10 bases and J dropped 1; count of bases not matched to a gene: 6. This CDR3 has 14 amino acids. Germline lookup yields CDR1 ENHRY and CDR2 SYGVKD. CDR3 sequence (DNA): TGTGCCACTAGACAGGGTGTGAACACCGGGGAGCTGTTTTTT. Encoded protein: CATRQGVNTGELFF.

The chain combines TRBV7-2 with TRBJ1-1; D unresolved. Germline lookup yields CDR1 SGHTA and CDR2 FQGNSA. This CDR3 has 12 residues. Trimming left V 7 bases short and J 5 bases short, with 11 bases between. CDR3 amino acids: CASTPSGTEAFF. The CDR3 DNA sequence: TGTGCCAGCACCCCCTCGGGGACTGAAGCTTTCTTT.

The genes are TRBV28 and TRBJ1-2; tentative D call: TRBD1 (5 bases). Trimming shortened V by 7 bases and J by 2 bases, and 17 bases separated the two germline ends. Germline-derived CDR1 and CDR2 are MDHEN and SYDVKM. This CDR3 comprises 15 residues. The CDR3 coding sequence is TGTGCCAGCACATTCCTCGATACAGGAAACTATGGCTACACCTTC. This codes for CASTFLDTGNYGYTF.

CDR3 region: CASSLSGGQGPYEQYF. For the CDR3, the DNA is TGTGCCAGCAGTTTATCGGGGGGACAGGGACCCTACGAGCAGTACTTC. The chain carries TRBV27 and TRBJ2-7, with 9 bases identical to TRBD1. The V segment lost 0 bases and the J segment 2 bases; nucleotides outside the gene matches: 5. The CDR3 extends over 16 amino acids. Germline V gene sequence: CDR1 MNHEY, CDR2 SMNVEV (reference sequence).